The source of this TCR beta chain is a study of vaccination and CD4 T cells after COVID-19. Turning to the study itself: The authors exposed cells to overlapping spike peptides derived from SARS-CoV-2, HCoV-NL63, HCoV-OC43 and HCoV-229E.

Treatment noted: 10-day PBMC culture with coronavirus spike peptide pools or control peptides (ViraFEST assay). The PCR-positive dates, March through December 2020, came before the US Alpha, Beta and Delta variants. Trimming took 4 bases from V and 1 from J; bases not matched to a gene: 5. Germline CDR1 LNHDA, CDR2 SQIVND (reference sequence). The CDR3 consists of 16 residues. The Oncomine TCR Beta short-read assay sequenced DNA from cultured CD4+ T cells. TCRdb ran MiXCR on the PCR reads and lists one entry per CDR3 protein. The sample carries fewer than 15,000 distinct CDR3 sequences, approximately 44% recorded once. Regarding this clonotype: Its specificity is unknown.

The V and J genes are TRBV19 and TRBJ2-1; TRBD1 matches 9 bases. Sequencing input: CD4+ T cells from blood, cultured in vitro. The TCR sequence derives from a human donor who had recovered from COVID-19. For the CDR3, the DNA is TGTGCCAGTAGTAGCTCGACAGGGGGTTCCTACAATGAGCAGTTCTTC. This gives the protein CASSSSTGGSYNEQFF. Full variable domain (remainder filled in from reference TRBV19 and TRBJ2-1): DGGITQSPKYLFRKEGQNVTLSCEQNLNHDAMYWYRQDPGQGLRLIYYSQIVNDFQKGDIAEGYSVSREKKESFPLTVTSAQKNPTAFYLCASSSSTGGSYNEQFFGPGTRLTVL.